This T cell receptor (beta chain) is drawn from a study of blood T cell repertoires in COVID-19. V shed 2 bases, J shed 8 bases, and the junction held 17 bases outside the gene matches. Germline-derived CDR1 and CDR2 are MNHEY and SVGEGT. There are 18 residues in the CDR3. TCRdb keeps only in-frame clones here, not all; method: immunoSEQ multiplex PCR. The sample has 300,000 to 350,000 clones, approximately 90% seen once. This chain uses TRBV6-2 or TRBV6-3 with TRBJ2-1, with TRBD2 identical over 8 bases. Sequencing was performed on peripheral blood. This TCR was sampled from a man aged 25-45 years with COVID-19, enrolled during active disease. The chain's CDR3 is CASSYPPWSGGVNDEQFF. The CDR3 DNA reads TGTGCCAGCAGTTACCCGCCGTGGAGCGGGGGAGTTAACGATGAGCAGTTCTTC.